This record concerns one T cell receptor (beta chain) sequence. As yet, its antigen is unknown. One junction end does not reproduce the germline sequence, and a read error may be involved. TRB rearrangements spanning V, D and J were amplified using mixed TRB-A/B primers. TCRdb passed the multiplex PCR reads through MiXCR, listing each CDR3 protein once. This table holds approximately 6,600 distinct CDR3 sequences, around 30% found once. This sample is part of a study of T cell repertoires in aging, cancer and after chemotherapy. Whole-study context: Six age groups, ranging from 30 or younger to 70 or older, included the donors. Chronic lymphocytic leukemia patients on fludarabine- or bendamustine-based regimens gave paired samples before and after chemotherapy.

CDR1 and CDR2 from the germline V gene are LGHNA and YSLEER. This CDR3 comprises 11 residues. Study-level findings and limits: Immunological memory after chemotherapy cannot be judged from the repertoire data. Compared with age-matched healthy donors, untreated hematological or solid cancer patients showed higher blood TCR clonality.

TCR beta rearrangements were amplified from peripheral blood genomic DNA. Sequencing was performed on blood. The genes are TRBV4-3 and TRBJ2-3, with D possibly called TRBD1 or TRBD2 (5 bases each). The clonotype comes from a human donor with a blood cancer. The donor label of this sample is uncertain. This chain's CDR3 is CASSPGTPQYF. CDR3 DNA sequence: TGTGCCAGCAGCCCCGGGACCCCGCAGTATTTT.